One sample yielded the 3 T cell receptor beta chains listed below, sequenced in a study of cytomegalovirus exposure and HLA in healthy donors. The PCR employed 60 Vbeta primers together with 13 Jbeta primers. The method was immunoSEQ multiplex PCR; TCRdb's version includes in-frame clones alone and lacks a portion of them. The profile shows around 78,000 clones, about 81% of them singletons. The sample consisted of PBMCs. These TCRs come from a woman in her forties or fifties in good health and CMV-seronegative.

The sample holds one count of this clone. The chain joins TRBV29-1 to TRBJ2-1; TRBD2 matches 11 bases. V dropped 4 bases and J dropped 2; count of bases not matched to a gene: 13. CDR3 length equals 18 residues. CDR1 and CDR2 from the germline V gene are SQVTM and ANQGSEA. CDR3 loop: CSVVLLPVTSGTYNEQFF. The CDR3 DNA reads as TGCAGCGTTGTCCTATTGCCTGTGACTAGCGGGACCTACAATGAGCAGTTCTTC.

The chain employs TRBV10-1 and TRBJ2-1, with D possibly matching TRBD1 (5 bases). Trimming cost V 4 bases and J 5 bases, with 15 bases left between them. Germline loops: CDR1 WNHNN, CDR2 SYGVQD (reference sequence). CDR3 length: 15 residues. Written as DNA, the CDR3 is TGCGCCAGCAGTGGCAGGGCCGATTCCGACAATGAGCAGTTCTTC. This encodes CASSGRADSDNEQFF.

The J gene is TRBJ2-5, the V gene TRBV19; the D gene is possibly TRBD2 (5 bases). The CDR3 sequence is 13 residues long. Looked up from germline, CDR1 is LNHDA and CDR2 is SQIVND (reference sequence). V gave up 6 bases and J gave up 1 base, with 9 bases separating them. Here the CDR3 DNA reads TGTGCCAGTAGACGCGGGCTCCAAGAGACCCAGTACTTC. This sequence encodes CASRRGLQETQYF.